This T cell receptor (beta chain) originates from a study of T cell responses to AZD1222 COVID-19 vaccine. The method was immunoSEQ multiplex PCR; TCRdb's version includes in-frame clones alone and lacks a portion of them. Altogether roughly 100,000 clones are present, over 75% being singletons, with the ten largest covering 2.5% to 3%. Per the germline V gene, CDR1 is SNHLY and CDR2 is FYNNEI. Between the trimmed V and J ends, which lost 5 bases and 0 bases, there was a span of 11 bases. The CDR3 loop spans 15 amino acids. The sequencing used peripheral blood, collected on day 0 of AZD1222 vaccination. This sequence joins TRBV2 and TRBJ2-1; D is uncertain. This clonotype was obtained from an adult in good health. CDR3 nucleotide sequence: TGTGCCAGCAGTTTCACTTATACCTCCTACAATGAGCAGTTCTTC. Amino acid sequence: CASSFTYTSYNEQFF.